This TCR beta chain appears in the sequencing data of a study of spatial heterogeneity in lung cancer. The overall study: More than 8.5 raw reads, on average, carried each unique TCR and UMI combination.

The CDR3 is 17 residues long. Per the germline V gene, CDR1 is SQVTM and CDR2 is ANQGSEA. V gave up 7 bases and J gave up 6 bases, with 30 bases separating them. Each molecule of TCR cDNA was tagged with one unique molecular identifier. TCRdb independently ran MiXCR on the 5' RACE reads; one entry per CDR3 protein. The repertoire consists of 40,000 or so distinct CDR3 sequences, with 6.5% to 9% occurring once and the leading ten covering under 30%. The time point is: sample taken at primary tumor resection. From tumor, nontumor lung or frozen PBMC, whole RNA was taken unsorted for sequencing. The TCR originated in a male donor with early-stage non-small cell lung cancer. The specimen was PBMCs, collected at surgery. V usage is TRBV29-1 and J usage is TRBJ1-2; D is possibly TRBD1 (6 bases). The CDR3: CSAAQQVQISQGNGYTF. In nucleotides, the CDR3 is TGCAGCGCCGCCCAACAGGTTCAGATTTCGCAGGGGAATGGCTACACCTTC.